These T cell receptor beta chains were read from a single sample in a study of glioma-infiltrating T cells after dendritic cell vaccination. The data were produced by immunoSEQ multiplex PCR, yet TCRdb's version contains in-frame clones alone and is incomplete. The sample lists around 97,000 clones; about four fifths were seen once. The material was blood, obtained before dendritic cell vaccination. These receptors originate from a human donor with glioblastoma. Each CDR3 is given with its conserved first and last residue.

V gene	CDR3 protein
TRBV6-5	CASSNSGGEGETQYF
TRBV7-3	CASSLLRGDNEQFF
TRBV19	CASRDRDYEQYF
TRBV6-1	CASSEWGTGPGKDF
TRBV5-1	CASQVSGGRGVYEQYF
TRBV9	CASSPAGSSYEQYF
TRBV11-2	CASSLGGVNEQFF
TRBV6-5	CASSQGEEAFF
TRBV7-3	CASSLEGGGFTDTQYF
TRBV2	CASSEMVWTKVF
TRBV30	CAWSVRVTGELFF